This T cell receptor (beta chain) is drawn from a study of blood T cell repertoires in COVID-19. At the level of the study: Samples representing acute and convalescent COVID-19 were sourced from the United States, Italy and Spain. PBMCs, B-cell-depleted T cells, or T cells provided the cDNA or gDNA that made up the material.

V was cut by 8 bases and J by 7 bases, with 14 bases left in between. Germline V gene sequence: CDR1 MNHEY, CDR2 SVGAGI. CDR3 length: 13 residues. Original processing notes: How many nucleated cells were present was estimated from reference gene primer amplification. Profiling relied on immunoSEQ multiplex PCR, and the TCRdb table lists in-frame clones only, not all of them. From that table come the V and J calls and clone size; the DNA was used to work out D and trimming. Of about 220,000 clones in the sample, roughly 80% were seen once. The chain employs TRBV6-5 and TRBJ1-4, with D uncertain. The receptor's source is a woman aged 60-75 years with acute or convalescent COVID-19. Sequenced sample: peripheral blood. DNA for the CDR3: TGTGCCAGCCGCTGGGAGGGTGGTGAAAAACTGTTTTTT. The encoded protein is CASRWEGGEKLFF.